These T cell receptor beta chains were read from a single sample in a study of blood T cell repertoires in COVID-19. Data came from immunoSEQ multiplex PCR; TCRdb stores just in-frame clones and leaves some out. Of 200,000 to 250,000 clones listed, around 91% are singletons. Sequenced material: PBMCs or T cells enriched from blood (not recorded which). The receptors stem from a man between 25 and 39 years old who had been exposed to COVID-19. Both conserved end residues are part of each CDR3. A D gene is named only where the DNA matches it firmly. Clone size is stated in some rows and not others, as once, few, many or a class when expanded.

D: -; size: few; V: TRBV6-2/TRBV6-3; J: TRBJ2-7; CDR3: CASSYSISVAAAKTTYEQYF; DNA: TGTGCCAGCAGTTACTCGATCTCTGTAGCGGCAGCCAAAACCACCTACGAGCAGTACTTC
D: -; size: -; V: TRBV4-2; J: TRBJ1-1; CDR3: CASSPLEDTEAFF; DNA: TGTGCCAGCAGCCCTTTGGAGGACACTGAAGCTTTCTTT
D: TRBD1; size: -; V: TRBV11-1; J: TRBJ2-5; CDR3: CASSPQGQGVSETQYF; DNA: TGTGCCAGCAGCCCCCAAGGACAGGGGGTGAGCGAGACCCAGTACTTC
D: -; size: -; V: TRBV6-2/TRBV6-3; J: TRBJ2-7; CDR3: CASSPSYEQYF; DNA: TGTGCCAGCAGCCCCAGCTACGAGCAGTACTTC
D: TRBD1; size: -; V: TRBV3-1/TRBV3-2; J: TRBJ1-2; CDR3: CASSFGQDYGYTF; DNA: TGTGCCAGCAGCTTCGGACAGGACTATGGCTACACCTTC
D: TRBD1; size: once; V: TRBV28; J: TRBJ1-6; CDR3: CASSNRGHSPLHF; DNA: TGTGCCAGCAGCAACAGGGGGCATTCACCCCTCCACTTT
D: TRBD1; size: -; V: TRBV29-1; J: TRBJ1-4; CDR3: CSVRLIQGAREKLFF; DNA: TGCAGCGTTCGTTTAATACAGGGGGCGCGTGAAAAACTGTTTTTT
D: TRBD2; size: -; V: TRBV3-1/TRBV3-2; J: TRBJ2-1; CDR3: CASSQQKMDWGLAGNNEQFF; DNA: TGTGCCAGCAGCCAACAGAAGATGGACTGGGGACTAGCGGGGAACAATGAGCAGTTCTTC
D: TRBD2; size: -; V: TRBV11-2; J: TRBJ2-1; CDR3: CASSLGLRASGVYNEQFF; DNA: TGTGCCAGCAGCTTAGGTCTTCGGGCTAGCGGAGTCTACAATGAGCAGTTCTTC
D: TRBD1; size: -; V: TRBV7-9; J: TRBJ2-7; CDR3: CASSEQGHHEQYF; DNA: TGTGCCAGCAGCGAACAGGGGCACCACGAGCAGTACTTC
D: -; size: -; V: TRBV7-3; J: TRBJ2-1; CDR3: CASSFRDKSYNEQFF; DNA: TGTGCCAGCAGCTTCCGGGACAAATCCTACAATGAGCAGTTCTTC
D: -; size: -; V: TRBV7-2; J: TRBJ2-7; CDR3: CASSYATSYEQYF; DNA: TGTGCCAGCAGCTACGCAACTAGCTACGAGCAGTACTTC
D: -; size: once; V: TRBV21-1; J: TRBJ1-5; CDR3: CASSNGGTGPQPQHF; DNA: TGTGCCAGCAGCAATGGGGGGACAGGGCCTCAGCCCCAGCATTTT
D: -; size: -; V: TRBV5-4; J: TRBJ2-3; CDR3: CASSLVFTDTQYF; DNA: TGTGCCAGCAGCTTGGTCTTCACAGATACGCAGTATTTT
D: -; size: -; V: TRBV18; J: TRBJ2-7; CDR3: CASSPPAGLAGEQYF; DNA: TGTGCCAGCTCACCACCGGCTGGTCTGGCGGGGGAGCAGTACTTC
D: TRBD2; size: -; V: TRBV7-3; J: TRBJ2-1; CDR3: CASSSRRPTGTSGLNEQFF; DNA: TGTGCCAGCAGCTCCAGGCGGCCCACCGGGACTAGCGGACTCAATGAGCAGTTCTTC
D: -; size: -; V: TRBV10-1; J: TRBJ2-7; CDR3: CASSPNIDYEQYF; DNA: TGCGCCAGCAGCCCTAATATAGACTACGAGCAGTACTTC
D: TRBD2; size: -; V: TRBV18; J: TRBJ2-1; CDR3: CASSRLAAGYNEQFF; DNA: TGTGCCAGCTCTCGACTAGCGGCCGGGTACAATGAGCAGTTCTTC
D: -; size: -; V: TRBV4-1; J: TRBJ1-2; CDR3: CASSLSRQNNYGYTF; DNA: TGCGCCAGCAGCCTATCTAGACAGAATAACTATGGCTACACCTTC
D: -; size: -; V: TRBV7-6; J: TRBJ1-1; CDR3: CASSLASGGNTEAFF; DNA: TGTGCCAGCAGCTTAGCGTCCGGGGGGAACACTGAAGCTTTCTTT
D: TRBD1; size: -; V: TRBV4-1; J: TRBJ2-1; CDR3: CASNPADRGYNEQFF; DNA: TGCGCCAGTAATCCTGCTGACAGGGGTTACAATGAGCAGTTCTTC
D: TRBD1; size: -; V: TRBV29-1; J: TRBJ1-2; CDR3: CSVDVRDSYGYTF; DNA: TGCAGCGTTGATGTCAGGGACAGCTATGGCTACACCTTC
D: TRBD1; size: -; V: TRBV29-1; J: TRBJ1-3; CDR3: CSVQKTLDRVGNTIYF; DNA: TGCAGCGTTCAAAAAACCTTGGACAGGGTTGGAAACACCATATATTTT
D: TRBD2; size: -; V: TRBV5-4; J: TRBJ2-5; CDR3: CASSVAPLAGGRETQYF; DNA: TGTGCCAGCAGCGTTGCCCCTCTAGCGGGGGGGCGGGAGACCCAGTACTTC
D: -; size: once; V: TRBV4-2; J: TRBJ2-7; CDR3: CASSRRGAASSYEQYF; DNA: TGTGCCAGCAGCCGTAGGGGTGCTGCAAGCTCCTACGAGCAGTACTTC
D: TRBD1; size: -; V: TRBV27; J: TRBJ2-5; CDR3: CASSLLGQGFQETQYF; DNA: TGTGCCAGCAGTTTGTTAGGACAGGGTTTCCAAGAGACCCAGTACTTC
D: TRBD1; size: -; V: TRBV18; J: TRBJ1-2; CDR3: CASSALGQGASNYGYTF; DNA: TGTGCCAGCTCTGCCCTCGGACAGGGGGCAAGTAACTATGGCTACACCTTC
D: -; size: -; V: TRBV5-1; J: TRBJ2-7; CDR3: CASSLSSPYEQYF; DNA: TGCGCCAGCAGCTTATCGAGTCCCTACGAGCAGTACTTC
D: -; size: -; V: TRBV7-2; J: TRBJ2-3; CDR3: CASSHGPTGGRDTQYF; DNA: TGTGCCAGCAGCCATGGTCCTACTGGGGGGAGAGATACGCAGTATTTT
D: TRBD1; size: -; V: TRBV19; J: TRBJ2-3; CDR3: CASSVDRVHTDTQYF; DNA: TGTGCCAGTAGTGTCGACAGGGTTCATACAGATACGCAGTATTTT
D: TRBD1; size: -; V: TRBV30; J: TRBJ1-2; CDR3: CAWMTGGYYGYTF; DNA: TGTGCCTGGATGACAGGGGGATACTATGGCTACACCTTC
D: -; size: -; V: TRBV30; J: TRBJ1-2; CDR3: CAWSVLRGSGYTF; DNA: TGTGCCTGGAGTGTACTCAGGGGTAGTGGCTACACCTTC
D: TRBD1; size: -; V: TRBV6-5; J: TRBJ2-7; CDR3: CASSFRDRVYEQYF; DNA: TGTGCCAGCAGTTTCCGGGACAGGGTATACGAGCAGTACTTC
D: TRBD2; size: -; V: TRBV10-3; J: TRBJ2-7; CDR3: CAIRPSGGVGEQYF; DNA: TGTGCCATCAGACCTAGCGGGGGTGTGGGAGAGCAGTACTTC
D: -; size: -; V: TRBV4-2; J: TRBJ2-7; CDR3: CASSQEIGYEQYF; DNA: TGTGCCAGCAGCCAAGAAATCGGGTACGAGCAGTACTTC
D: TRBD2; size: -; V: TRBV27; J: TRBJ2-1; CDR3: CASSLAGGPYNEQFF; DNA: TGTGCCAGCAGTTTAGCGGGGGGACCCTACAATGAGCAGTTCTTC
D: -; size: -; V: TRBV12-3/TRBV12-4; J: TRBJ1-1; CDR3: CASSGTEAFF; DNA: TGTGCCAGCTCGGGGACTGAAGCTTTCTTT
D: -; size: few; V: TRBV11-1; J: TRBJ2-2; CDR3: CASSFSGPGTGELFF; DNA: TGTGCCAGCAGCTTCTCAGGGCCGGGCACCGGGGAGCTGTTTTTT
D: -; size: -; V: TRBV7-9; J: TRBJ2-2; CDR3: CASSYTRTVANTGELFF; DNA: TGTGCCAGCAGCTATACCCGGACAGTCGCGAACACCGGGGAGCTGTTTTTT
D: TRBD1; size: -; V: TRBV5-1; J: TRBJ2-5; CDR3: CASSLSTGQGQETQYF; DNA: TGCGCCAGCAGCTTGTCCACCGGACAGGGGCAAGAGACCCAGTACTTC
D: TRBD1; size: -; V: TRBV6-5; J: TRBJ1-3; CDR3: CASSRDRDLGNTIYF; DNA: TGTGCCAGCAGTCGCGACAGGGACCTTGGAAACACCATATATTTT
D: TRBD1; size: once; V: TRBV18; J: TRBJ1-2; CDR3: CASSPLRDRSYGYTF; DNA: TGTGCCAGCTCACCTTTAAGGGACAGATCGTATGGCTACACCTTC
D: -; size: once; V: TRBV3-1/TRBV3-2; J: TRBJ1-6; CDR3: CASSQEGKWHGGPDSPLHF; DNA: TGTGCCAGCAGCCAAGAAGGGAAGTGGCATGGAGGCCCTGATTCACCCCTCCACTTT
D: TRBD1; size: -; V: TRBV25-1; J: TRBJ1-4; CDR3: CASSEWTGDNEKLFF; DNA: TGTGCCAGCAGTGAATGGACAGGGGATAATGAAAAACTGTTTTTT
D: -; size: -; V: TRBV9; J: TRBJ1-2; CDR3: CASSPSGNSGSYGYTF; DNA: TGTGCCAGCAGCCCGAGCGGGAACAGCGGTAGCTATGGCTACACCTTC
D: -; size: -; V: TRBV9; J: TRBJ2-5; CDR3: CASSNGLKETQYF; DNA: TGTGCCAGCAGCAACGGACTGAAAGAGACCCAGTACTTC
D: -; size: -; V: TRBV13; J: TRBJ2-7; CDR3: CASSMYTDTYEQYF; DNA: TGTGCCAGCAGCATGTACACAGATACCTACGAGCAGTACTTC
D: -; size: -; V: TRBV19; J: TRBJ2-1; CDR3: CATRAGAKRNEQFF; DNA: TGTGCCACCCGCGCGGGGGCGAAAAGAAATGAGCAGTTCTTC
D: TRBD1; size: once; V: TRBV5-6; J: TRBJ2-2; CDR3: CASSLRTGTTGELFF; DNA: TGTGCCAGCAGCTTGAGGACAGGCACAACCGGGGAGCTGTTTTTT
D: -; size: -; V: TRBV13; J: TRBJ1-6; CDR3: CASSFLQTGSPLHF; DNA: TGTGCCAGCAGCTTTTTACAGACGGGATCACCCCTCCACTTT
D: TRBD1; size: -; V: TRBV7-2; J: TRBJ1-2; CDR3: CASSPRTGLYGYTF; DNA: TGTGCCAGCAGCCCGAGGACAGGGCTCTATGGCTACACCTTC
D: TRBD1; size: -; V: TRBV10-1; J: TRBJ1-1; CDR3: CASSEGGDEAFF; DNA: TGCGCCAGCAGTGAAGGGGGCGATGAAGCTTTCTTT
D: TRBD1; size: once; V: TRBV3-1/TRBV3-2; J: TRBJ1-1; CDR3: CASSQALPGQGRRPMNTEAFF; DNA: TGTGCCAGCAGCCAAGCCCTCCCGGGACAGGGGCGCAGGCCCATGAACACTGAAGCTTTCTTT